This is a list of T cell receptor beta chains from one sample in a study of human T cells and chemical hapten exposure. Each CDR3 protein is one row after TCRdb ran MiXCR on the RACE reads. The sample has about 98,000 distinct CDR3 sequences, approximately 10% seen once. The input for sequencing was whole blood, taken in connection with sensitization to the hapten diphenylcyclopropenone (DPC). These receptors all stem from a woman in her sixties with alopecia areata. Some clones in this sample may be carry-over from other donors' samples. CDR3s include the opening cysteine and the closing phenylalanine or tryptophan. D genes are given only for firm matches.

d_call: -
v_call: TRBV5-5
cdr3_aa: CASSLTGVAYEQYF

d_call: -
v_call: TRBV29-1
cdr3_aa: CSVDTRLTDTQYF

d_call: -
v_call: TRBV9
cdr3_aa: CASSPSEGGGGQPQHF

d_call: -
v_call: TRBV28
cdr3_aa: CASSFGGSSYNEQFF

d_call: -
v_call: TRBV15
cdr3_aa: CATSRDGGRSADTQYF

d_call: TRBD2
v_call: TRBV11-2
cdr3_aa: CASSPSRLAGLYNEQFF

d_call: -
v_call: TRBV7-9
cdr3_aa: CASSLVPQGPNYGYTF

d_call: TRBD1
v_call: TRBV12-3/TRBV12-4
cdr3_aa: CASREGGLQETQYF

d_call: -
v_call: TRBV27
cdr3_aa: CASQGAGAHNEQFF

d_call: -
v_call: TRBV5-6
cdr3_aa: CASSSVIGEQYF

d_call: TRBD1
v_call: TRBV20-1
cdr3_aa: CSARAIITGGGYGYTF

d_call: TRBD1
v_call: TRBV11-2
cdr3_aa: CASSTYRGYYTEAFF

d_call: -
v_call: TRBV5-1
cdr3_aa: CASSSTGIGNTIYF

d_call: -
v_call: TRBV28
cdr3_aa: CASSLSGIYEQYF

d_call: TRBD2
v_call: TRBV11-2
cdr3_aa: CASSLALSGRGVDTQYF

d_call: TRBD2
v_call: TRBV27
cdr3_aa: CASSLTAGGYNEQFF

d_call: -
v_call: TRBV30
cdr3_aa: CAWRNTEAFF

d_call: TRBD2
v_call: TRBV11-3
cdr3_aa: CASSSPRWVAGGGNRYNEQFF

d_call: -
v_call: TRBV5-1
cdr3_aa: CASSLTKVGNEQFF

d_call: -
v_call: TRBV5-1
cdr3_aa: CASSFRRAAPADTQYF

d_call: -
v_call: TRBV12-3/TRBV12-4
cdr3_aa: CASSTPITGRGFTDTQYF

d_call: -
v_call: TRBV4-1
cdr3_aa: CASSQGGWDGYEQYF